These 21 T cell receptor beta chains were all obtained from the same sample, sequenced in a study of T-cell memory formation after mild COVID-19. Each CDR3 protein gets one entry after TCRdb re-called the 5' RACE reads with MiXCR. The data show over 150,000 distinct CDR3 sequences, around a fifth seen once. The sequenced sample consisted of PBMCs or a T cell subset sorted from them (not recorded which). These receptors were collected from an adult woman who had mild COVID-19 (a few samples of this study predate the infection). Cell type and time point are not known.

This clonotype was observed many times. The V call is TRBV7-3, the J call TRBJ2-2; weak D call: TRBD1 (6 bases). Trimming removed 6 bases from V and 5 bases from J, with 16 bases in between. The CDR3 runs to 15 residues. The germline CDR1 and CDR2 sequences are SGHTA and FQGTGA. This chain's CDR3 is CASSLDSELTGELFF. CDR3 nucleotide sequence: TGTGCCAGCAGTCTGGACAGTGAACTAACCGGGGAGCTGTTTTTT.

CDR3 sequence: CASSFSGQPVAFF. In DNA form, the CDR3 reads TGTGCCAGCAGCTTCTCGGGACAGCCCGTCGCTTTCTTT. J is TRBJ1-1 and V is TRBV7-9, with TRBD1 matching over 7 bases. Losses at the gene ends were 3 bases for V and 11 bases for J; bases not matched to a gene: 9. There are 13 residues in the CDR3. Germline CDR1 is SEHNR and CDR2 is FQNEAQ (reference sequence).

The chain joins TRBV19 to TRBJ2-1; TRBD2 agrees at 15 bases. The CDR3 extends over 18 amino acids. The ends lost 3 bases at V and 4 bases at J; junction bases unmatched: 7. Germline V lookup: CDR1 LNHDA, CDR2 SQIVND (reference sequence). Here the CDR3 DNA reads TGTGCCAGTAGTATTCAGGGACTAGCGGGGGGCCTGTACAATGAGCAGTTCTTC. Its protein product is CASSIQGLAGGLYNEQFF.

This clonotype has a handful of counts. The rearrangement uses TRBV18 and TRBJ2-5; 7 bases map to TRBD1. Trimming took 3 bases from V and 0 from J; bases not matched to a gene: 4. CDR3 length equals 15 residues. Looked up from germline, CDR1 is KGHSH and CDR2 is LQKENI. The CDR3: CASSPGTAYQETQYF. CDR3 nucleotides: TGTGCCAGCTCACCGGGGACAGCGTACCAAGAGACCCAGTACTTC.

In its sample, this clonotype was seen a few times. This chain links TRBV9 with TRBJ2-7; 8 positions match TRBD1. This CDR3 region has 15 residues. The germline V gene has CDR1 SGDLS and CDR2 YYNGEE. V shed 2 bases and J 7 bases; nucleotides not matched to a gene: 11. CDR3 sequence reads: CASSVTGASAWEQYF. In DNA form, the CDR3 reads TGTGCCAGCAGCGTGACAGGGGCGTCGGCTTGGGAGCAGTACTTC.

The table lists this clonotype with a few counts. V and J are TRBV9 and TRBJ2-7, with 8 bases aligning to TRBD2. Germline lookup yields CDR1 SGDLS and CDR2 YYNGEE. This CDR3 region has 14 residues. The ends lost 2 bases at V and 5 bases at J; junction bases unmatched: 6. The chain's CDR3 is CASSVSGRMDEQYF. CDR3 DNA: TGTGCCAGCAGCGTCAGCGGGAGAATGGACGAGCAGTACTTC.

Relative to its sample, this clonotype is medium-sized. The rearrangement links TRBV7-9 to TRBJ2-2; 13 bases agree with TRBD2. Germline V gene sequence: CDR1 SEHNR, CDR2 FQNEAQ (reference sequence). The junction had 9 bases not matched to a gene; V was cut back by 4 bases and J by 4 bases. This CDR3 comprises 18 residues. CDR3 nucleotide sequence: TGTGCCAGCAGCTCCGGACTAGCGGGGGCCCCGGGCACCGGGGAGCTGTTTTTT. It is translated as CASSSGLAGAPGTGELFF.

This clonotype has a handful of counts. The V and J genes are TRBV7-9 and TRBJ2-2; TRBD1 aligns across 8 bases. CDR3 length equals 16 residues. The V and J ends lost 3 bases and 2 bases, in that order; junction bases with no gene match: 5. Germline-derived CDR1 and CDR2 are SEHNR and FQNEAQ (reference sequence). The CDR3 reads CASSFPDRANTGELFF. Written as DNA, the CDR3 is TGTGCCAGCAGCTTCCCGGACAGGGCCAACACCGGGGAGCTGTTTTTT.

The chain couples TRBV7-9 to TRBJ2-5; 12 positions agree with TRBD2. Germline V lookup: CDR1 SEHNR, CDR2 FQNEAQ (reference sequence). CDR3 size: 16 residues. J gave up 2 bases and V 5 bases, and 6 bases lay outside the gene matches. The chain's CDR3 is CASSRRLAGEQETQYF. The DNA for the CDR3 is TGTGCCAGCAGCCGCCGACTAGCGGGAGAGCAAGAGACCCAGTACTTC.

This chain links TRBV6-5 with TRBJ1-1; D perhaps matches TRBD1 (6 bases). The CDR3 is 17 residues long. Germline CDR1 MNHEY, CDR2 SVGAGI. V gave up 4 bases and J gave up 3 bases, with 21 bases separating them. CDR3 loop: CASSFGGLQGWDTEAFF. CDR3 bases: TGTGCCAGCAGTTTTGGGGGGCTACAGGGATGGGACACTGAAGCTTTCTTT.

This CDR3 is CASSEAGGFAYTF. The CDR3 nucleotides read TGTGCCAGCAGTGAAGCGGGGGGGTTTGCTTACACCTTC. This sequence joins TRBV6-1 and TRBJ1-2, with D possibly matching TRBD1 (5 bases). The CDR3 totals 13 residues. Between the trimmed V and J ends, which lost 0 bases and 11 bases, there was a span of 13 bases. Germline V CDR1 and CDR2: MNHNS, SASEGT.

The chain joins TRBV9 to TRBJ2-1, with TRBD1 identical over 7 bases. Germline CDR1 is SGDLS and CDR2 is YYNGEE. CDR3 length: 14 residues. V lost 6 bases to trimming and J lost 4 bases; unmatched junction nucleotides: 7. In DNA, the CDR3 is TGTGCCAGCACCCCGACAGGGAATTACAATGAGCAGTTCTTC. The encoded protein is CASTPTGNYNEQFF.

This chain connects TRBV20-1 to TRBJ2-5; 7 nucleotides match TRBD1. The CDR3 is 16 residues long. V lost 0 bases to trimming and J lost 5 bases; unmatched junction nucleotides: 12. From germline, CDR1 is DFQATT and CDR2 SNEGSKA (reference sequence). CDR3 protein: CSARELTGAPMETQYF. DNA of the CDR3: TGCAGTGCTAGAGAGCTCACAGGGGCCCCTATGGAGACCCAGTACTTC.

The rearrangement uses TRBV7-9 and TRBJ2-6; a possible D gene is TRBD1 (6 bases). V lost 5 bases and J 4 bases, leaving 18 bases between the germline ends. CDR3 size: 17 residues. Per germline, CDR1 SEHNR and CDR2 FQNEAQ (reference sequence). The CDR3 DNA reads TGTGCCAGCAGCCCACCCACGGACAGTCTCGGGGCCAACGTCCTGACTTTC. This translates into CASSPPTDSLGANVLTF.

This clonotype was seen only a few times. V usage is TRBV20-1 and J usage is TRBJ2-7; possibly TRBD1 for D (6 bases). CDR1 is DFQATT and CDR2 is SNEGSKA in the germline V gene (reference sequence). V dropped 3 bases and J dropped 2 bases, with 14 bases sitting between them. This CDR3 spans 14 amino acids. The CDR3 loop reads CSARQSGTPYEQYF. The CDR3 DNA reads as TGCAGTGCTAGGCAGTCCGGGACACCCTACGAGCAGTACTTC.

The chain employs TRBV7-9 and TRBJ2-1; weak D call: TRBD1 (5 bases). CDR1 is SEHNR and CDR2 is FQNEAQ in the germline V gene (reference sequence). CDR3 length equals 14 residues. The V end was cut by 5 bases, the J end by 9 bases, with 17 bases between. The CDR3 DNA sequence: TGTGCCAGCAGCCTGACTGGGGCCGCCGGTGAGCAGTTCTTC. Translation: CASSLTGAAGEQFF.

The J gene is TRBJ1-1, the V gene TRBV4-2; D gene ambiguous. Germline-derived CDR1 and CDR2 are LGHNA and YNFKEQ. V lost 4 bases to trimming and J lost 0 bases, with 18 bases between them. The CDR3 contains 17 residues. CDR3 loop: CASSPETPVAMNTEAFF. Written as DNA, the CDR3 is TGTGCCAGCAGCCCAGAGACACCCGTGGCCATGAACACTGAAGCTTTCTTT.

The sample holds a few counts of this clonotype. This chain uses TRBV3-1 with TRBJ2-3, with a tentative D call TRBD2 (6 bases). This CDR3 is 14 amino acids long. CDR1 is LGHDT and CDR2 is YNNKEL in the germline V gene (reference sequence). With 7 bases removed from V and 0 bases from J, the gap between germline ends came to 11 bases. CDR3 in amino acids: CASKDAGSTDTQYF. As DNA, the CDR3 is TGTGCCAGCAAAGATGCGGGGAGCACAGATACGCAGTATTTT.

The CDR3 region is CASSSQSENTGELFF. In nucleotides, the CDR3 is TGTGCCAGTAGCTCCCAGTCCGAAAACACCGGGGAGCTGTTTTTT. The J gene is TRBJ2-2, the V gene TRBV19; D is uncertain. V lost 6 bases, J lost 2 bases, and 13 bases lay in between. Germline V gene data show CDR1 as LNHDA and CDR2 as SQIVND (reference sequence). The CDR3 has 15 residues.

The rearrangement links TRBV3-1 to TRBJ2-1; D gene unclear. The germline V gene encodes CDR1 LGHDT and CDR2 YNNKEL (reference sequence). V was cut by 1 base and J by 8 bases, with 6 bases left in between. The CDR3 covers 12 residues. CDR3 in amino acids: CASSQVLHEQFF. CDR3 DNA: TGTGCCAGCAGCCAAGTTCTGCATGAGCAGTTCTTC.

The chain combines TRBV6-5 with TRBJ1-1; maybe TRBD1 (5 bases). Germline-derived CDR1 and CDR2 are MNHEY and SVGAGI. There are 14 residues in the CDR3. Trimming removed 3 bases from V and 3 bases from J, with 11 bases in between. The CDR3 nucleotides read TGTGCCAGCAGTTATGTGAGGGGATACACTGAAGCTTTCTTT. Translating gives CASSYVRGYTEAFF.